This TCR beta chain was captured by sequencing in a study of blood T cells in healthy people across ages. Whole-study findings and limits: There were more naive CD4+ cells and higher diversity in long-lived donors than in aged donors.

A note on this clonotype: The target antigen is unknown.

The use of a sample-barcoded 5' primer and a J-beta primer mix characterized a second PCR of roughly 6 to 11 cycles. Each cDNA molecule received a tag from a template-switch adaptor that had 12 random nucleotides. TCRdb ran MiXCR on the 5' RACE reads and lists one entry per CDR3 protein. The profile shows 650,000 to 800,000 distinct CDR3 sequences, around 45% of them singletons. Germline assignment: CDR1 KGHDR and CDR2 SFDVKD. The CDR3 totals 16 residues. V lost 2 bases to trimming and J lost 0 bases; unmatched junction nucleotides: 6. The clonotype comes from a man in his fifties or sixties in good health. The V call is TRBV24-1, the J call TRBJ2-7; 7 bases align to TRBD1. The sequencing input was blood. DNA for the CDR3: TGTGCCACCAGTGATTGGGGACAGAACTACTCCTACGAGCAGTACTTC. Protein: CATSDWGQNYSYEQYF.